Listed here are 29 T cell receptor beta chains from one sample, sequenced in a study of T cells in narcolepsy. The data were produced by immunoSEQ multiplex PCR, yet TCRdb's version contains in-frame clones alone and is incomplete. The sample contains 25,000 to 35,000 clones, 70% to 80% of which appear only once. Source material: memory (CD45RA-) CD4+ T cells from blood. These receptors came from a human donor in good health.

This clone was detected a few times. V gene TRBV7-9 combines with J gene TRBJ1-4; 9 nucleotides align to TRBD1. V gave up 10 bases and J gave up 5 bases; unmatched junction bases: 5. Germline V CDR1 and CDR2: SEHNR, FQNEAQ (reference sequence). The CDR3 is 13 amino acids. Written as DNA, the CDR3 is TGTGCCACCGAGGGGACAGGGAATGAAAAACTGTTTTTT. Translation gives CATEGTGNEKLFF.

Only a few counts were recorded for this clone. V and J are TRBV6-5 and TRBJ1-2; D is unresolved. The germline CDR1 and CDR2 sequences are MNHEY and SVGAGI. V was clipped by 4 bases and J by 7 bases, with 10 bases between them. The CDR3 length is 12 residues. The CDR3, as DNA: TGTGCCAGCAGTTCCCTCCGGCCTGGCTACACCTTC. Its protein is CASSSLRPGYTF.

J is TRBJ2-5 and V is TRBV6-1, with 9 bases lining up with TRBD1. Per the germline V gene, CDR1 is MNHNS and CDR2 is SASEGT. This CDR3 region has 14 residues. J gave up 4 bases and V 4 bases, and 4 bases lay outside the gene matches. The CDR3, as DNA: TGTGCCAGCAGTGCCGGGACAGGGAGAGAGACCCAGTACTTC. Protein sequence: CASSAGTGRETQYF.

In its sample, this clone was seen once. The chain links TRBV5-1 to TRBJ2-5; D perhaps matches TRBD1 (6 bases). Germline CDR1 reads SGHRS; CDR2 reads YFSETQ. CDR3 size: 14 residues. V lost 1 base and J 4 bases, leaving 11 bases between the germline ends. CDR3 nucleotide sequence: TGCGCCAGCAGCTTGTACCCAGGGGCAGAGACCCAGTACTTC. It encodes CASSLYPGAETQYF.

The genes are TRBV19 and TRBJ2-3; maybe TRBD2 (6 bases). V gave up 0 bases and J gave up 1 base, with 11 bases separating them. The CDR3 has 16 residues. In germline, CDR1 is LNHDA, CDR2 SQIVND (reference sequence). CDR3 in amino acids: CASSIEGRHRTDTQYF. The CDR3 region has the DNA TGTGCCAGTAGTATAGAGGGGAGGCACCGCACAGATACGCAGTATTTT.

This clone was detected once. CDR3 DNA: TGTGCCTGGAGTCTTCGGCGACAGGGGGCGGGAACCACTGAAGCTTTCTTT. Translation: CAWSLRRQGAGTTEAFF. The J gene is TRBJ1-1, the V gene TRBV30, with 10 nucleotides matching TRBD1. The length of the CDR3 is 17 residues. Germline values: CDR1 GTSNPN, CDR2 SVGIG (reference sequence). The ends lost 2 bases at V and 4 bases at J; junction bases unmatched: 13.

J is TRBJ1-1 and V is TRBV6-5; D is unresolved. The ends were cut back, 5 bases at V and 1 base at J, with 11 bases in the middle. Germline V gene lookup returns CDR1 MNHEY and CDR2 SVGAGI. CDR3 size: 14 residues. The CDR3 reads CASSGVGRNTEAFF. The CDR3 DNA reads as TGTGCCAGCAGTGGAGTGGGAAGGAACACTGAAGCTTTCTTT.

This chain joins TRBV7-9 and TRBJ2-2; 10 bases align to TRBD1. Losses at the gene ends were 5 bases for V and 3 bases for J; bases not matched to a gene: 6. Germline values: CDR1 SEHNR, CDR2 FQNEAQ (reference sequence). The CDR3 has 16 amino acids. The CDR3 DNA is TGTGCCAGCAGCGGACGAGGGACAGGGGACACCGGGGAGCTGTTTTTT. Protein sequence: CASSGRGTGDTGELFF. The variable domain in full, with the rest retrieved from reference TRBV7-9 and TRBJ2-2, is DTGVSQNPRHKITKRGQNVTFRCDPISEHNRLYWYRQTLGQGPEFLTYFQNEAQLEKSRLLSDRFSAERPKGSFSTLEIQRTEQGDSAMYLCASSGRGTGDTGELFFGEGSRLTVL.

The V gene is TRBV15, the J gene TRBJ2-7; D is unresolved. The ends were cut back, 0 bases at V and 6 bases at J, with 15 bases in the middle. Looked up from germline, CDR1 is LNHNV and CDR2 is YYDKDF (reference sequence). This CDR3 region has 15 residues. CDR3 in DNA: TGTGCCACCAGCAGAGATATTGGTCGTCCTTCCGAGCAGTACTTC. Its translation is CATSRDIGRPSEQYF.

This chain links TRBV10-3 with TRBJ2-7; 10 bases are a match to TRBD2. Unmatched junction bases numbered 8, after V lost 2 bases and J lost 4 bases. The CDR3 length is 16 residues. CDR1 and CDR2 from the germline V gene are ENHRY and SYGVKD. The CDR3 coding sequence is TGTGCCATCAGTGAGACATCGACTAGCGGGTTTTACGAGCAGTACTTC. Protein: CAISETSTSGFYEQYF.

V is TRBV18 and J is TRBJ1-5; 9 bases map to TRBD1. The V segment lost 5 bases and the J segment 7 bases; nucleotides outside the gene matches: 9. The CDR3 length is 15 residues. In germline, CDR1 is KGHSH, CDR2 LQKENI. In nucleotides, the CDR3 is TGTGCCAGCTCAGCCGGACAGGGGAACGGGCAGCCCCAGCATTTT. Its protein is CASSAGQGNGQPQHF.

The chain carries TRBV6-5 and TRBJ1-1; possible D gene TRBD1, 5 bases. The V and J ends lost 6 bases and 5 bases respectively, with 13 bases between them. Germline values: CDR1 MNHEY, CDR2 SVGAGI. The CDR3 has 13 amino acids. The DNA for the CDR3 is TGTGCCAGCAGACAGGAGAGAATTACTGAAGCTTTCTTT. Protein product: CASRQERITEAFF.

Note on this clone: It is likely a read error: a sequence one base away is far more abundant. This chain joins TRBV9 and TRBJ1-3; maybe TRBD1 (5 bases). This CDR3 is built from 13 residues. Per germline, CDR1 SGDLS and CDR2 YYNGEE. The CDR3 bases are TGTGCCCGCAGCTGGGGGGACGGAAACACCATATATTTT. Translated, it gives CARSWGDGNTIYF.

V gene TRBV28 combines with J gene TRBJ1-3; D possibly corresponds to TRBD1 (5 bases). CDR1 is MDHEN, CDR2 SYDVKM, per germline. The CDR3 runs to 15 residues. Trimming pared 6 bases from V and 4 bases from J, leaving 16 bases between. The CDR3 spells CASSTTGGLGNTIYF. The CDR3 nucleotides read TGTGCCAGCAGCACGACCGGGGGGTTAGGAAACACCATATATTTT. The whole variable domain, filled in from reference TRBV28 and TRBJ1-3, reads DVKVTQSSRYLVKRTGEKVFLECVQDMDHENMFWYRQDPGLGLRLIYFSYDVKMKEKGDIPEGYSVSREKKERFSLILESASTNQTSMYLCASSTTGGLGNTIYFGEGSWLTVV.

The chain combines TRBV18 with TRBJ2-7; 8 positions agree with TRBD1. Germline lookup yields CDR1 KGHSH and CDR2 LQKENI. CDR3 length equals 16 residues. The V segment lost 3 bases and the J segment 2 bases; nucleotides outside the gene matches: 9. DNA for the CDR3: TGTGCCAGCTCACCGGGAAGGACAGGGAGCGCCTACGAGCAGTACTTC. Protein product: CASSPGRTGSAYEQYF.

The gene calls are TRBV28 and TRBJ2-7, with D unclear. The V gene lost 6 bases and the J gene lost 6 bases, with 18 bases spanning the gap. The CDR3 has 14 amino acids. The V gene's germline CDR1 is MDHEN and CDR2 SYDVKM. This CDR3 reads CASSPLPLEGEQYF. The CDR3 region has the DNA TGTGCCAGCAGCCCATTGCCTCTGGAAGGCGAGCAGTACTTC. The variable domain in full, completed from reference TRBV28 and TRBJ2-7, reads DVKVTQSSRYLVKRTGEKVFLECVQDMDHENMFWYRQDPGLGLRLIYFSYDVKMKEKGDIPEGYSVSREKKERFSLILESASTNQTSMYLCASSPLPLEGEQYFGPGTRLTVT.

This clone has just one count. V usage is TRBV29-1 and J usage is TRBJ1-2; 10 nucleotides align to TRBD1. The CDR3 totals 14 residues. CDR1 SQVTM and CDR2 ANQGSEA come from the germline V gene. V shed 5 bases, J shed 3 bases, and the junction held 6 bases outside the gene matches. The CDR3 region has the DNA TGCAGCGTTCTTCCCGGGACAGGGGACTATGGCTACACCTTC. Its translation: CSVLPGTGDYGYTF.

The chain carries TRBV19 and TRBJ1-1; TRBD1 agrees at 7 bases. With V trimmed by 4 bases and J by 1 base, 9 bases remained unmatched. Germline loops: CDR1 LNHDA, CDR2 SQIVND (reference sequence). CDR3 length: 16 residues. CDR3 region: CASSNPRDSANTEAFF. CDR3 sequence (DNA): TGTGCCAGTAGTAATCCCCGGGACAGCGCGAACACTGAAGCTTTCTTT.

This chain links TRBV5-8 with TRBJ1-2; D remains unclear. Germline loops: CDR1 SGHTS, CDR2 YDEGEE. Trimming left V 6 bases short and J 0 bases short, with 15 bases between. The CDR3 is 15 residues long. DNA of the CDR3: TGTGCCAGCAAGGAGACGGTTGAAGCTAACTATGGCTACACCTTC. Residues: CASKETVEANYGYTF.

This clone was counted once. This chain connects TRBV29-1 to TRBJ2-7; D assignment may be TRBD1 or TRBD2 (6 bases each). The CDR3 runs 15 residues. V dropped 0 bases and J dropped 4 bases, with 16 bases sitting between them. Looked up from germline, CDR1 is SQVTM and CDR2 is ANQGSEA. The CDR3, as DNA: TGCAGCGTTGAAGAACGAAAGGAGGGGGAATACGAGCAGTACTTC. It is translated as CSVEERKEGEYEQYF.

This clone was recorded once. The V and J genes are TRBV27 and TRBJ2-7; 9 bases align to TRBD1. Looked up from germline, CDR1 is MNHEY and CDR2 is SMNVEV (reference sequence). J gave up 3 bases and V 6 bases, and 6 bases lay outside the gene matches. This CDR3 region has 14 residues. CDR3 amino acids: CASSPGTGLYEQYF. CDR3 in DNA: TGTGCCAGCAGCCCCGGGACAGGGCTCTACGAGCAGTACTTC.

This clone is a singleton in its sample. The V call is TRBV5-6, the J call TRBJ2-7; D is unclear. The ends were cut back, 3 bases at V and 6 bases at J, with 16 bases in the middle. Germline-derived CDR1 and CDR2 are SGHDT and YYEEEE. The CDR3 consists of 14 residues. The CDR3 sequence is CASSSLRKPSEQYF. CDR3 bases: TGTGCCAGCAGCTCATTACGCAAACCCTCCGAGCAGTACTTC. Drawing the rest from reference TRBV5-6 and TRBJ2-7, the complete variable domain is DAGVTQSPTHLIKTRGQQVTLRCSPKSGHDTVSWYQQALGQGPQFIFQYYEEEERQRGNFPDRFSGHQFPNYSSELNVNALLLGDSALYLCASSSLRKPSEQYFGPGTRLTVT.

This clone was picked up a small number of times. V and J are TRBV6-6 and TRBJ1-4; a possible D gene is TRBD1 (6 bases). CDR3 length equals 14 residues. Germline CDR1 and CDR2: MNHNY and SVGAGI (reference sequence). V gave up 7 bases and J gave up 8 bases, with 17 bases separating them. CDR3 loop: CASKVRQAVEKLFF. CDR3 nucleotides: TGTGCCAGCAAAGTGAGACAGGCGGTGGAAAAACTGTTTTTT.

This chain links TRBV18 with TRBJ1-4; tentative D call: TRBD1 (5 bases). Trimming stripped 6 bases from V and 8 bases from J, with 16 bases between. Germline CDR1 is KGHSH and CDR2 is LQKENI. CDR3 length: 14 amino acids. Here the CDR3 reads CASSPFREHEKLFF. CDR3 nucleotides: TGTGCCAGCTCCCCATTCAGGGAACACGAAAAACTGTTTTTT.

CDR3 in amino acids: CASSLDGTGELFF. For the CDR3, the DNA is TGTGCCAGCAGCTTGGATGGGACCGGGGAGCTGTTTTTT. This chain uses TRBV5-6 with TRBJ2-2; D gene unclear. This CDR3 is 13 amino acids long. Germline values: CDR1 SGHDT, CDR2 YYEEEE. V was trimmed by 0 bases and J by 5 bases, leaving 5 bases between them.

This chain connects TRBV7-2 to TRBJ2-7, with D unclear. Trimming shortened V by 5 bases and J by 7 bases, and 18 bases separated the two germline ends. This CDR3 contains 14 residues. CDR1 is SGHTA and CDR2 is FQGNSA in the germline V gene. For the CDR3, the DNA is TGTGCCAGCAGCCCTCTCATGACGTTCTTAGAGCAGTACTTC. Residues: CASSPLMTFLEQYF.

A single count supports this clone. V gene TRBV27 combines with J gene TRBJ2-1; 7 bases align to TRBD2. The junction had 4 bases not matched to a gene; V was cut back by 5 bases and J by 6 bases. The CDR3 is made up of 13 amino acids. Germline V gives CDR1 MNHEY, CDR2 SMNVEV (reference sequence). CDR3 amino acids: CASSPWGGNEQFF. In DNA, the CDR3 is TGTGCCAGCAGTCCATGGGGGGGCAATGAGCAGTTCTTC.

The chain combines TRBV5-5 with TRBJ1-1; D is ambiguous. Germline-derived CDR1 and CDR2 are SGHKS and YYEKEE (reference sequence). The CDR3 extends over 12 amino acids. Trimming pared 0 bases from V and 3 bases from J, leaving 3 bases between. The CDR3 DNA is TGTGCCAGCAGCTTGGTGTACACTGAAGCTTTCTTT. It translates to CASSLVYTEAFF.

This clone was observed once. The chain joins TRBV18 to TRBJ1-2; TRBD1 aligns across 9 bases. Germline V gene sequence: CDR1 KGHSH, CDR2 LQKENI. The V segment lost 5 bases and the J segment 8 bases; nucleotides outside the gene matches: 12. CDR3 length equals 15 residues. The CDR3 DNA sequence: TGTGCCAGCTCAAAAGATACCGGGACAGGGCCCGGCTACACCTTC. Translation gives CASSKDTGTGPGYTF. Using reference TRBV18 and TRBJ1-2 for the parts outside the CDR3, the full variable domain is NAGVMQNPRHLVRRRGQEARLRCSPMKGHSHVYWYRQLPEEGLKFMVYLQKENIIDESGMPKERFSAEFPKEGPSILRIQQVVRGDSAAYFCASSKDTGTGPGYTFGSGTRLTVV.